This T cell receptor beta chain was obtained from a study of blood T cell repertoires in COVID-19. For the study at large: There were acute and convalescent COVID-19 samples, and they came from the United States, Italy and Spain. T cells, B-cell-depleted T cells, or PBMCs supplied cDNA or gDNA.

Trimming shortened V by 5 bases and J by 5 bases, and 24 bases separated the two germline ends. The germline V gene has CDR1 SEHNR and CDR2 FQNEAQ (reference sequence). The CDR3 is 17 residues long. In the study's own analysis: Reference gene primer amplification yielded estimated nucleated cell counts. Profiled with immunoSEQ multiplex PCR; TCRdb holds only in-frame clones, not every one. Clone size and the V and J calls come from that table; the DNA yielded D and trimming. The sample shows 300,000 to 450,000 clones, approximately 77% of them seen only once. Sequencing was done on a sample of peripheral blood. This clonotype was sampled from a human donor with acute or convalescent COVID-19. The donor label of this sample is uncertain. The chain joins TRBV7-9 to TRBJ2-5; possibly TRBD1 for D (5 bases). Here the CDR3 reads CASSTQSRSPQGETQYF. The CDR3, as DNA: TGTGCCAGCAGCACGCAAAGCCGGTCTCCTCAGGGCGAGACCCAGTACTTC.